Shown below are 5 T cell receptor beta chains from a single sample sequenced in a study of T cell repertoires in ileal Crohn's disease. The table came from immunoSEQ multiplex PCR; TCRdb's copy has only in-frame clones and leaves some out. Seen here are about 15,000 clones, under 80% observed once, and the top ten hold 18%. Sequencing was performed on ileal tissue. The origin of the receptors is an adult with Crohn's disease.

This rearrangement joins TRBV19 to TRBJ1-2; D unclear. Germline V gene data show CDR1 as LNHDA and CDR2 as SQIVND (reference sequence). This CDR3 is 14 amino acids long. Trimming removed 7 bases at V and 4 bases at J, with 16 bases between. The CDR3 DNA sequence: TGTGCCAGTATGGGGTTAGACGGACTCTATGGCTACACCTTC. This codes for CASMGLDGLYGYTF.

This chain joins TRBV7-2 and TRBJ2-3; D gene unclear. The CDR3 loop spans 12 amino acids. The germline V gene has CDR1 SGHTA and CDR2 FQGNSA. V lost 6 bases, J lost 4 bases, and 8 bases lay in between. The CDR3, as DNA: TGTGCCAGCAGGCCAGACTCAGATACGCAGTATTTT. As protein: CASRPDSDTQYF.

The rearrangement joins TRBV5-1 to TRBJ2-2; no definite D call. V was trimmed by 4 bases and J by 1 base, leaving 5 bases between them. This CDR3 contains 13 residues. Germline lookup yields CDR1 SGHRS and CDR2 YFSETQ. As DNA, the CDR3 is TGCGCCAGCAGCACAGAGAACACCGGGGAGCTGTTTTTT. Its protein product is CASSTENTGELFF.

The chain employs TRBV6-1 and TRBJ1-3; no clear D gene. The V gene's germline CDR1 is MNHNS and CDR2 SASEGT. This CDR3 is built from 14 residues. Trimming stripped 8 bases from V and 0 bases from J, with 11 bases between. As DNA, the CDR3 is TGTGCCAGCCGGGAGGTTCTCTCTGGAAACACCATATATTTT. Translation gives CASREVLSGNTIYF.

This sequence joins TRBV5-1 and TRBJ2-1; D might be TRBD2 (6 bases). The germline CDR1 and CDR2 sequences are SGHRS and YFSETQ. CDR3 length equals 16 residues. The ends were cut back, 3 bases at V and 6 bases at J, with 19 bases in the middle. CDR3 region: CASSSGEARGGNEQFF. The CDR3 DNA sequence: TGCGCCAGCAGCTCGGGGGAGGCGCGGGGAGGCAATGAGCAGTTCTTC.